This T cell receptor (beta chain) was recorded in a study of OX40 agonist ivuxolimab in advanced cancers. In terms of the full investigation: Ivuxolimab, which targeted the costimulatory receptor OX40 (CD134), was an agonistic, fully human IgG2 monoclonal antibody. Intravenous ivuxolimab was administered to patients every 2 weeks at six dose levels: 0.01, 0.1, 0.3, 1.5, 3 and 10 mg/kg. Of the roughly 53 patients in dose escalation, around 19 had hepatocellular carcinoma, around 15 had melanoma, 9 had renal cell carcinoma and 9 had head and neck cancer. The dose-escalation cohort was about 86% male with a mean age of 60 years, ranging from about 23 to 85. Prior anti-PD-1, anti-PD-L1 or anti-CTLA-4 therapy was permitted, and about two fifths of dose-escalation patients had received checkpoint inhibitors. Partial responses were achieved by three dose-escalation patients, of whom one had hepatocellular carcinoma and two had cutaneous melanoma. Peripheral TCRbeta sequencing aimed to test whether ivuxolimab altered TCR sequence diversity and caused clonal T-cell expansion. The monotherapy dose-escalation portion (N = 52 patients) of the phase I ivuxolimab trial is reported in the paper.

V is clipped by 3 bases and J by 2 bases, and the sequence between their germline boundaries is 14 bases long. The CDR3 sequence holds 15 residues, the cysteine and phenylalanine included. CDR3 DNA is the only sequence kept; it has 45 bases, read in frame from the first base. Sequences KGHSH (CDR1) and LQKENI (CDR2) are obtained from the germline V gene. General findings and caveats noted by the study authors: Low levels of normalized T-cell clonal expansion were also seen in some patients who did not respond. In the 0.1-3.0 mg/kg groups, partial responders were among the patients with the lowest normalized peripheral clonal expansion, particularly in CD8+ T cells. Antigen specificity was not determined for the clonally expanded peripheral T cells. At doses of 0.1 to 3.0 mg/kg, clonal expansion of both CD4+ and CD8+ T cells in blood was seen between baseline and week 6. After ivuxolimab, CD8+ T cells had more expanded clones than CD4+ T cells on average.

With regard to this clone: No antigen is known for it. No base quality values were provided; no much bigger clone lies one nucleotide off. Within the sample, other DNA sequences also encode this same CDR3.

The trial excluded patients who had a history of autoimmune disease or were on systemic immunosuppression. In every dose cohort, peripheral blood was drawn for TCR sequencing at baseline, cycle 4 day 1, and cycle 7 day 1. Samples were obtained from an open-label, multicenter, first-in-human phase I dose-escalation trial of ivuxolimab. The trial enrolled adults with locally advanced or metastatic head and neck squamous cell, hepatocellular, melanoma or renal cell carcinoma. Before TCR sequencing, CD4+ T cells and CD8+ T cells from peripheral blood were sorted into separate populations. Genomic DNA was isolated from the sorted cells so that the TCRbeta CDR3 region could be sequenced. The immunoSEQ Assay was used for sequencing of TCRbeta CDR3 regions. The clones in this table, taken by TCRdb from immuneACCESS, are in-frame only. Not every clone is retained; where verified, under half of the shortfall comes from an unresolved V gene, and the cause of the rest is unknown. The table for this sample lists about 46,000 clones; about 89% of them were counted only once. Roughly 10% of the sample comes from the top ten.

This TCR derives from an adult with an advanced solid tumor such as melanoma, head and neck, liver or kidney cancer. The chain was built from TRBV18 and TRBJ2-7; too little of a D gene remains to name it. The sample consisted of CD4+ or CD8+ T cells sorted from blood, taken in a trial of the OX40 agonist ivuxolimab. The CDR3 is CASSPTTGSPYEQYF. The sequence in DNA is TGTGCCAGCTCACCGACGACCGGCTCTCCCTACGAGCAGTACTTC.